Given below is one TCR beta chain in context. Germline loops: CDR1 MNHEY, CDR2 SVGAGI. The CDR3 extends over 13 amino acids. Trimming stripped 2 bases from V and 4 bases from J, with 8 bases between. The data stem from a study of blood T cell repertoires in COVID-19. Across the study: The United States, Italy and Spain provided the acute and convalescent COVID-19 samples. Sample material is recorded as cDNA or gDNA derived from T cells, B-cell-depleted T cells, or PBMCs.

Original data processing: Amplification from reference gene primers served as the basis for estimated nucleated cell counts. Profiling relied on immunoSEQ multiplex PCR, and the TCRdb table lists in-frame clones only, not all of them. The D gene and trimming were derived from the DNA, and the V and J assignments and clone size from that table. The sample contains 40,000 to 65,000 clones, roughly 86% of which appear only once. The source is a man in his 70s with active COVID-19. The rearrangement links TRBV6-5 to TRBJ1-1; D unresolved. The sequencing sample was made of peripheral blood. The CDR3 is CASSYPPGTEAFF. The CDR3 region has the DNA TGTGCCAGCAGTTACCCCCCGGGCACTGAAGCTTTCTTT.